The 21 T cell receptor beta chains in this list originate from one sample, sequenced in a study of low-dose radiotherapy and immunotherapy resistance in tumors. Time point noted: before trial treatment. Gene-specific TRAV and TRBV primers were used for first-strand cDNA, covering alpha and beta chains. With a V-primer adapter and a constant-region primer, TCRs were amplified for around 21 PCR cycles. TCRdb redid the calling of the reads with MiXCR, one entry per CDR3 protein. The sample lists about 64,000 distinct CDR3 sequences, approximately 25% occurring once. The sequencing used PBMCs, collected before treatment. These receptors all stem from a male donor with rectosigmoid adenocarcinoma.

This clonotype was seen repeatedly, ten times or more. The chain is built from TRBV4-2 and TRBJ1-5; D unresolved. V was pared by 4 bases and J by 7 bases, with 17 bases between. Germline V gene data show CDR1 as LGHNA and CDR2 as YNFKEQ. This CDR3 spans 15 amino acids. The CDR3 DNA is TGTGCCAGCAGCCCCTATCGCGGGGAAGGGCAGCCCCAGCATTTT. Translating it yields CASSPYRGEGQPQHF.

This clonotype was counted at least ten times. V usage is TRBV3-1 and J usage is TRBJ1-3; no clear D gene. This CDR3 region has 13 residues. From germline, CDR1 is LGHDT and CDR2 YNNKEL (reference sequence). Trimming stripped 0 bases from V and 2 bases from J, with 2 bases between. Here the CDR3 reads CASSQEAGNTIYF. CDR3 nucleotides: TGTGCCAGCAGCCAAGAGGCTGGAAACACCATATATTTT.

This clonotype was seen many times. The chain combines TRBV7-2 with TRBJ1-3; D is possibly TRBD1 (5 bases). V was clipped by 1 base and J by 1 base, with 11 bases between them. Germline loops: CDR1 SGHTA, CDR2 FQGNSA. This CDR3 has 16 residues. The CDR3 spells CASSLDGGGSGNTIYF. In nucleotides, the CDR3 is TGTGCCAGCAGCTTAGACGGGGGAGGGTCTGGAAACACCATATATTTT.

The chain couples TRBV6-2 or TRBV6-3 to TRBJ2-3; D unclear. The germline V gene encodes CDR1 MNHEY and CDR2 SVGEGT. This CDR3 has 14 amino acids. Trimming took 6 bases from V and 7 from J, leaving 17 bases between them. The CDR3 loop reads CASSPRLGSYTQYF. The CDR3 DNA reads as TGTGCCAGCAGCCCCCGACTTGGTTCGTATACGCAGTATTTT.

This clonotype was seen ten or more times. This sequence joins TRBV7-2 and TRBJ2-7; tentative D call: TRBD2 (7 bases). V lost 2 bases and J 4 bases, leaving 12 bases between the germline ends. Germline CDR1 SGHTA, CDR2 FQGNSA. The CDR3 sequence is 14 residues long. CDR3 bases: TGTGCCAGCAGCTTAAATGCGGGGGCATACGAGCAGTACTTC. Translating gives CASSLNAGAYEQYF.

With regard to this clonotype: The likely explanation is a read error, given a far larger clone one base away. The CDR3 here is CASRPSGTGGADRELFF. Here the CDR3 DNA reads TGTGCCAGCAGGCCATCCGGGACAGGGGGCGCTGACAGGGAGCTGTTTTTT. The J gene is TRBJ2-2, the V gene TRBV27, with 12 positions matching TRBD1. Looked up from germline, CDR1 is MNHEY and CDR2 is SMNVEV (reference sequence). The CDR3 runs 17 residues. Trimming at V came to 6 bases and at J to 9 bases, leaving 14 bases not matched to a gene.

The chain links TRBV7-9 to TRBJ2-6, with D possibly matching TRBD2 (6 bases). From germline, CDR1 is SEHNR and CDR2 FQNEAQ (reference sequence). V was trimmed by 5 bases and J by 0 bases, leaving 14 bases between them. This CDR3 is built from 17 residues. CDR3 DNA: TGTGCCAGCAGCCAAGATGTGGGGGGCTCTGGGGCCAACGTCCTGACTTTC. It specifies CASSQDVGGSGANVLTF.

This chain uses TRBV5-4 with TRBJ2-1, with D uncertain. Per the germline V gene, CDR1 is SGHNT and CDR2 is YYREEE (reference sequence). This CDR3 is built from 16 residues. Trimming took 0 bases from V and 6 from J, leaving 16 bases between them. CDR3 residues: CASSLDGSLLPNEQFF. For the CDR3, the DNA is TGTGCCAGCAGCTTGGACGGCAGTCTTCTTCCCAATGAGCAGTTCTTC.

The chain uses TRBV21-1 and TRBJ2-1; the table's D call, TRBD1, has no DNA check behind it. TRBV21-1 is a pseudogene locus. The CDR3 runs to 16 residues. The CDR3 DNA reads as TGTGCCAGCGTCCATCGGGACAGGGGCCTCTACAATGAGCAGTTCTTC. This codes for CASVHRDRGLYNEQFF.

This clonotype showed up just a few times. DNA for the CDR3: TGCGCCAGCAGCCAAGGGGTCGGGAAGGTGAACACCGGGGAGCTGTTTTTT. This encodes CASSQGVGKVNTGELFF. The V and J genes are TRBV4-1 and TRBJ2-2; maybe TRBD2 (5 bases). Trimming removed 1 base from V and 1 base from J, with 13 bases in between. Germline CDR1 and CDR2: MGHRA and YSYEKL. The CDR3 consists of 17 residues.

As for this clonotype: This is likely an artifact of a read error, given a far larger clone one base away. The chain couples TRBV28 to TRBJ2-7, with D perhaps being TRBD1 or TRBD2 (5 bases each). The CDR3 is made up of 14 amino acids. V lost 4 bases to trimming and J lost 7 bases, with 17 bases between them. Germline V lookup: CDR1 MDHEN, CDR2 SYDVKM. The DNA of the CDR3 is TGTGCCAGCAGTTACCGGGGCCCCTACAATGAGCAGTACTTC. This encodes CASSYRGPYNEQYF.

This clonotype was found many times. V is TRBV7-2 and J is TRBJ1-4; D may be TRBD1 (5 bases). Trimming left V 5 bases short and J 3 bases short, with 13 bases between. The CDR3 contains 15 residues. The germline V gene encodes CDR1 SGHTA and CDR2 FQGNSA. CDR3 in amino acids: CASSHRDGPNEKLFF. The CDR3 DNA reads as TGTGCCAGCAGCCATCGGGACGGACCTAATGAAAAACTGTTTTTT.

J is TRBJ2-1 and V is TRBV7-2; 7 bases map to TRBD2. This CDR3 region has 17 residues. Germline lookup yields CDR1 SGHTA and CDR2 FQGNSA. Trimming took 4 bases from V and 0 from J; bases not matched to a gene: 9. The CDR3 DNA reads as TGTGCCAGCAGCTCCCCACGGGGGGTGCACTCCTACAATGAGCAGTTCTTC. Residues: CASSSPRGVHSYNEQFF.

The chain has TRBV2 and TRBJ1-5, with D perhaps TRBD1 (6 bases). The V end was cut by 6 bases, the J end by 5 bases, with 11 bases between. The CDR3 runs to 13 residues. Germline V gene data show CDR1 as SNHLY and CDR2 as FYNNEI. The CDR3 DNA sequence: TGTGCCAGCAGGGAAAACAGGGATCAGCCCCAGCATTTT. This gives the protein CASRENRDQPQHF.

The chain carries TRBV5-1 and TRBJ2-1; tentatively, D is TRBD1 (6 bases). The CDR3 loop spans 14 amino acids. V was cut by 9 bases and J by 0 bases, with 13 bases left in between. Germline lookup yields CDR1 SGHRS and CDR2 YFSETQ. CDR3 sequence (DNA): TGCGCCACCAATACAGGGATCTCCTACAATGAGCAGTTCTTC. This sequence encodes CATNTGISYNEQFF.

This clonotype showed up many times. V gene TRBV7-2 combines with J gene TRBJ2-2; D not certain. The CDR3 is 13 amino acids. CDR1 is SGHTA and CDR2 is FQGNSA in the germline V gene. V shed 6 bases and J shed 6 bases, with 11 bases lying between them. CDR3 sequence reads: CASSFMISGELFF. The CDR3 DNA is TGTGCCAGCAGTTTCATGATTTCCGGGGAGCTGTTTTTT.

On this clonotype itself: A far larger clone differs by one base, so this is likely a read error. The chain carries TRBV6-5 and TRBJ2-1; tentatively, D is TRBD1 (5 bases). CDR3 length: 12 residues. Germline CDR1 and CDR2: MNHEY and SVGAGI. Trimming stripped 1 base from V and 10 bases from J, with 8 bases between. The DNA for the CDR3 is TGTGCCAGCAGTTACTGGGGCGGCGAGCAGTTCTTC. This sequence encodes CASSYWGGEQFF.

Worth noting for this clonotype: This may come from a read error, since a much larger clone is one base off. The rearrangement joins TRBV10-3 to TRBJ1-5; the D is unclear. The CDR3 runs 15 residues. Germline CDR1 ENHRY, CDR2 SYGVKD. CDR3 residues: CAMSESEGIGQPQHF. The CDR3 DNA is TGTGCCATGAGTGAGTCGGAGGGTATCGGCCAGCCCCAGCATTTT.

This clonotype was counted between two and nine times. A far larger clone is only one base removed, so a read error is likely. CDR3 nucleotide sequence: TGCAGTGCCACTCAGGGGGCTAGCGACTACAATGAGCAGTACTTC. It encodes CSATQGASDYNEQYF. The chain is built from TRBV20-1 and TRBJ2-5, with 8 bases that match TRBD1. The trim removed 6 bases at V and 11 bases at J, leaving 20 bases unmatched. The CDR3 runs 15 residues. Germline CDR1 is DFQATT and CDR2 is SNEGSKA (reference sequence).

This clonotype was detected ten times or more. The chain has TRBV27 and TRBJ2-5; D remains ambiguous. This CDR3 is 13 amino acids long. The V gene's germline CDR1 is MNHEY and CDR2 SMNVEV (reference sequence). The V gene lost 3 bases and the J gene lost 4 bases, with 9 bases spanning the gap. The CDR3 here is CASSFRPRETQYF. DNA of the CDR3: TGTGCCAGCAGTTTCCGCCCTCGAGAGACCCAGTACTTC.

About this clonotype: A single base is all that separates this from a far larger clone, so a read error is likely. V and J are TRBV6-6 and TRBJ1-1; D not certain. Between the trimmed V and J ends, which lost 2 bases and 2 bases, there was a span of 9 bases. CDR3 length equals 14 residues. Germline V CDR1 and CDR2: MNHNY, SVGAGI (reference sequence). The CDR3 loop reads CASSYRTGNTEAFF. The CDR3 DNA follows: TGTGCCAGCAGTTACCGGACCGGTAACACTGAAGCTTTCTTT.